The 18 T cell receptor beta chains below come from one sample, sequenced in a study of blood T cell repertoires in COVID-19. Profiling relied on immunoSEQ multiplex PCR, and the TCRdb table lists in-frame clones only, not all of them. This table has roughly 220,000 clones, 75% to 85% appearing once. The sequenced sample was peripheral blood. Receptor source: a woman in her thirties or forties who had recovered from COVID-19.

CDR3 in DNA: TGTGCCAGCAGCCCCCTAGGGGGGGATCAGCCCCAGCATTTT. Its protein product is CASSPLGGDQPQHF. The chain links TRBV7-8 to TRBJ1-5, with a tentative D call TRBD1 (6 bases). Trimming shortened V by 5 bases and J by 5 bases, and 13 bases separated the two germline ends. This CDR3 is 14 amino acids long. The germline gives CDR1 SGHVS, CDR2 FQNEAQ.

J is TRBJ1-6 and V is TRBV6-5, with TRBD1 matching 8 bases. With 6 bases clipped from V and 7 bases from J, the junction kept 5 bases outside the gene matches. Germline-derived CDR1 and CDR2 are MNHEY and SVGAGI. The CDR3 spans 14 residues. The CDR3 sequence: CASSSDRVNSPLHF. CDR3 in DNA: TGTGCCAGCAGCTCGGACAGGGTCAATTCACCCCTCCACTTT.

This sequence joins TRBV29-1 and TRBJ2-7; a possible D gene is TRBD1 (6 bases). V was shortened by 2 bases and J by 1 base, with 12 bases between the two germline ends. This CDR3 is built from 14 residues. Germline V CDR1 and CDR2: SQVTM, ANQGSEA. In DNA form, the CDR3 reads TGCAGCGTTGAAATCAGGGGAGCATCCTACGAGCAGTACTTC. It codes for CSVEIRGASYEQYF.

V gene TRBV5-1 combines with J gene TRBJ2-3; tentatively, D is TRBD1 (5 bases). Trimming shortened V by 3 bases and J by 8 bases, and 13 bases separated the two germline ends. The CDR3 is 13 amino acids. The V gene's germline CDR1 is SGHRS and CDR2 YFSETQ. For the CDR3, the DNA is TGCGCCAGCAGCTCCAACCAGGGCGTTACGCAGTATTTT. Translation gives CASSSNQGVTQYF.

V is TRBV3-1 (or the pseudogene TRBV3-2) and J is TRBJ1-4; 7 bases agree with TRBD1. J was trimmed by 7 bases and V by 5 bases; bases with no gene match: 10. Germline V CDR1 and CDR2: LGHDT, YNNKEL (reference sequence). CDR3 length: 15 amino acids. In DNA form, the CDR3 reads TGTGCCAGCAGCTCTACAGGGGCCGCCGCTGAAAAACTGTTTTTT. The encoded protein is CASSSTGAAAEKLFF.

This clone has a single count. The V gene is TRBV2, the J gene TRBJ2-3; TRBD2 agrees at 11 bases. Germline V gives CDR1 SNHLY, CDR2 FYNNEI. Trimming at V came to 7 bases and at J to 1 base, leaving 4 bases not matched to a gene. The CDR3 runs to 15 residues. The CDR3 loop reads CASKSLAGGTDTQYF. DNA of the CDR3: TGTGCCAGCAAGTCACTAGCGGGGGGCACAGATACGCAGTATTTT.

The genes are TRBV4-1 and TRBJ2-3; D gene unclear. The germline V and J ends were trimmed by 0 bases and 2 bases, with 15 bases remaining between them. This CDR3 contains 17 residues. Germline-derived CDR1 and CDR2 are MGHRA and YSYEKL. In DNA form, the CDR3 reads TGCGCCAGCAGCCAAGATCCCCAAGCACGGGTCACAGATACGCAGTATTTT. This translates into CASSQDPQARVTDTQYF.

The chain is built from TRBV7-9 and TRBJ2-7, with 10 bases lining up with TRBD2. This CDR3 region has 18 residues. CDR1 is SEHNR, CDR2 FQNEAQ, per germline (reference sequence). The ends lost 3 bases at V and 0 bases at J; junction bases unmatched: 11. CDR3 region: CASSFIPGLAANSYEQYF. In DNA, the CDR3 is TGTGCCAGCAGCTTTATCCCTGGACTAGCGGCGAACTCCTACGAGCAGTACTTC. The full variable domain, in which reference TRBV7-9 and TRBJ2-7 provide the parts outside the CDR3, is DTGVSQNPRHKITKRGQNVTFRCDPISEHNRLYWYRQTLGQGPEFLTYFQNEAQLEKSRLLSDRFSAERPKGSFSTLEIQRTEQGDSAMYLCASSFIPGLAANSYEQYFGPGTRLTVT.

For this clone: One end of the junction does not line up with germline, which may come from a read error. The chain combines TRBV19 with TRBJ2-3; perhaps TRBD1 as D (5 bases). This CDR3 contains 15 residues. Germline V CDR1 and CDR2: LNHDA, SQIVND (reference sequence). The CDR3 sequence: CASSIAGASKDTQYF. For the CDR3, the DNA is TGTGCCAGTAGTATAGCTGGGGCGAGCAAAGATACGCAGTATTTT.

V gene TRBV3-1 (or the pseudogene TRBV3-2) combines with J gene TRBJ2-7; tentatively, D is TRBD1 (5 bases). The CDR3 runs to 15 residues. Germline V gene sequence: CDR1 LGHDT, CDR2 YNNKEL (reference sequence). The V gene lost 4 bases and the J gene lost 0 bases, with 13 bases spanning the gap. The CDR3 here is CASSLYRPPSYEQYF. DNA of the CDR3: TGTGCCAGCAGCCTTTACAGGCCTCCCTCCTACGAGCAGTACTTC.

The CDR3: CASSLYSRTGGNQPQHF. CDR3 nucleotide sequence: TGTGCCAGCAGTTTATATTCGCGGACAGGGGGTAATCAGCCCCAGCATTTT. The chain recombines TRBV27 with TRBJ1-5, with 10 positions matching TRBD1. Trimming removed 1 base from V and 4 bases from J; junction bases left unmatched: 7. Germline V gene lookup returns CDR1 MNHEY and CDR2 SMNVEV (reference sequence). This CDR3 is 17 amino acids long.

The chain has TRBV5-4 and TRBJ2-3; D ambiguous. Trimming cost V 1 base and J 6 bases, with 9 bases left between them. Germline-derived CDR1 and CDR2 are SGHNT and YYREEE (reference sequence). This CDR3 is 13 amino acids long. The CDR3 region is CASSLSIHDTQYF. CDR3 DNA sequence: TGTGCCAGCAGCTTGTCCATTCATGATACGCAGTATTTT.

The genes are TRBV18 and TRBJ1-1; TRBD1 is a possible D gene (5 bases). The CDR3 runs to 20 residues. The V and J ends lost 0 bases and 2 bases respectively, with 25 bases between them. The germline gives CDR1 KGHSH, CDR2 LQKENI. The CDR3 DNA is TGTGCCAGCTCACCACCGATCGGTCGAGCCAGGGAGGTTTTTAACACTGAAGCTTTCTTT. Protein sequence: CASSPPIGRAREVFNTEAFF. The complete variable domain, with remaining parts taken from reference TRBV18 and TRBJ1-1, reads NAGVMQNPRHLVRRRGQEARLRCSPMKGHSHVYWYRQLPEEGLKFMVYLQKENIIDESGMPKERFSAEFPKEGPSILRIQQVVRGDSAAYFCASSPPIGRAREVFNTEAFFGQGTRLTVV.

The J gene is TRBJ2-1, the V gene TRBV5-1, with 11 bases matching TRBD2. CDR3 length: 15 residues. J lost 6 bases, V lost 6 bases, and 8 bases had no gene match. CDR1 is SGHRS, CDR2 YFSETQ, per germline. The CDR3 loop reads CASTLIAGGLNEQFF. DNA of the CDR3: TGCGCCAGCACCCTTATAGCGGGGGGGCTCAATGAGCAGTTCTTC.

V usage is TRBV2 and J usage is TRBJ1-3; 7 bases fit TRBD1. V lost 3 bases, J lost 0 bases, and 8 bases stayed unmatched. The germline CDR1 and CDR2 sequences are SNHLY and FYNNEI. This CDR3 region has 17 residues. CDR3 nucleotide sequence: TGTGCCAGCAGTGAGAGGACAGGCGCTTTCTCTGGAAACACCATATATTTT. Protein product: CASSERTGAFSGNTIYF.

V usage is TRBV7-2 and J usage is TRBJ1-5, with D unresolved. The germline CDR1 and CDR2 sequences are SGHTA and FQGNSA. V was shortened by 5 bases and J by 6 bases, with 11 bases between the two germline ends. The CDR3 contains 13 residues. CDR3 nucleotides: TGTGCCAGCAGCCCCGTCGAGGGTCAGCCCCAGCATTTT. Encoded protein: CASSPVEGQPQHF. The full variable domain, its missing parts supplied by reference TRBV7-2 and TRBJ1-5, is GAGVSQSPSNKVTEKGKDVELRCDPISGHTALYWYRQSLGQGLEFLIYFQGNSAPDKSGLPSDRFSAERTGGSVSTLTIQRTQQEDSAVYLCASSPVEGQPQHFGDGTRLSIL.

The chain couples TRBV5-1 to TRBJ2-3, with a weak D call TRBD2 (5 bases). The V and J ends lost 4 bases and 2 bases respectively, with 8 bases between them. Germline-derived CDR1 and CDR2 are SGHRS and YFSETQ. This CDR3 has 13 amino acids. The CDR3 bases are TGCGCCAGCAGCCGCCGGGACACAGATACGCAGTATTTT. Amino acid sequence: CASSRRDTDTQYF.

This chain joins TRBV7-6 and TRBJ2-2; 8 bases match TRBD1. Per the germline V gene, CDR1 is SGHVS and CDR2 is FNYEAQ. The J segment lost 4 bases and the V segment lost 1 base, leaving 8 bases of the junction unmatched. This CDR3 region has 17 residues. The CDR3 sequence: CASSLGPRTGLTGELFF. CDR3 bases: TGTGCCAGCAGCTTAGGTCCCAGGACAGGGCTCACCGGGGAGCTGTTTTTT.